At least ten counts were recorded for the clone carrying this T cell receptor (beta chain). Each CDR3 protein gets one entry after TCRdb re-called the 5' RACE reads with MiXCR. The repertoire holds some 500,000 distinct CDR3 sequences, with about 20% as singletons. These data originate in a study of identical twins. The CDR3 runs to 11 residues. V lost 4 bases, J lost 7 bases, and 10 bases lay in between. CDR1 and CDR2 (germline): SQVTM, ANQGSEA. The data also belong to a second study, concerning T cells expressing NK-cell markers.

The chain links TRBV29-1 to TRBJ2-5; no firm D call. This clonotype was sampled from a woman aged 18-35 years in good health. Sequencing was done on a sample of CD4+ T cells sorted from blood. The CDR3 DNA reads as TGCAGCGTTGGACCCGGTGGGACCCAGTACTTC. Translated, it gives CSVGPGGTQYF.